Below are 20 T cell receptor beta chains sequenced from a single sample in a study of blood T cell repertoires in COVID-19. Some clones are missing from TCRdb's copy, which holds only in-frame ones; the method was immunoSEQ multiplex PCR. The top ten hold under 5.5% of the sample, which has roughly 180,000 clones, about 82% seen once. Sequenced input: peripheral blood. The receptors stem from a woman in her thirties with acute or convalescent COVID-19.

The chain links TRBV6-6 to TRBJ1-5, with D hard to call. Germline CDR1 and CDR2: MNHNY and SVGAGI (reference sequence). This CDR3 spans 14 amino acids. V was cut by 0 bases and J by 4 bases, with 7 bases left in between. The DNA for the CDR3 is TGTGCCAGCAGTTACTCGAGGCGGAATCAGCCCCAGCATTTT. This sequence encodes CASSYSRRNQPQHF.

The chain joins TRBV5-6 to TRBJ1-3; TRBD1 matches 12 bases. The CDR3 covers 15 residues. Germline-derived CDR1 and CDR2 are SGHDT and YYEEEE. Trimming cost V 4 bases and J 10 bases; bases outside gene matches: 9. For the CDR3, the DNA is TGTGCCAGCAGCGCCGGGACAGGGGGCAGAGGGACCATATATTTT. Its translation is CASSAGTGGRGTIYF.

Points on this clone: An end of the junction differs from the germline gene, which may be a read error. J is TRBJ2-5 and V is TRBV7-7; perhaps TRBD2 as D (5 bases). The germline V gene has CDR1 SSHAT and CDR2 FNYEAQ (reference sequence). This CDR3 has 17 residues. Written as DNA, the CDR3 is TGTGCTAGCAGTTGGATGGACGGCCCGGACGGGGTAGAGACCCAGTACTTC. This codes for CASSWMDGPDGVETQYF.

V is TRBV7-3 and J is TRBJ2-3; D may be TRBD2 (6 bases). The length of the CDR3 is 16 residues. The V end lost 5 bases, the J end lost 0 bases, and 15 bases lay between the germline ends. The V gene's germline CDR1 is SGHTA and CDR2 FQGTGA. Here the CDR3 reads CASSPLSSGSTDTQYF. CDR3 DNA: TGTGCCAGCAGCCCATTGAGTAGCGGCAGCACAGATACGCAGTATTTT.

The gene calls are TRBV12-3 or TRBV12-4 and TRBJ1-5; D call uncertain. This CDR3 region has 13 residues. Trimming cost V 1 base and J 4 bases, with 5 bases left between them. CDR3 loop: CASSLDRNQPQHF. The CDR3 DNA follows: TGTGCCAGCAGTTTAGACAGAAATCAGCCCCAGCATTTT.

The V and J genes are TRBV6-5 and TRBJ1-6, with 7 nucleotides matching TRBD1. The CDR3 contains 12 residues. Unmatched junction bases numbered 1, after V lost 6 bases and J lost 8 bases. The germline CDR1 and CDR2 sequences are MNHEY and SVGAGI. CDR3 in amino acids: CASRTGDSPLHF. The CDR3, as DNA: TGTGCCAGCAGAACAGGGGATTCACCCCTCCACTTT.

V usage is TRBV15 and J usage is TRBJ2-5; TRBD1 agrees at 10 bases. V shed 4 bases and J 1 base; nucleotides not matched to a gene: 3. Germline V gene lookup returns CDR1 LNHNV and CDR2 YYDKDF (reference sequence). This CDR3 region has 15 residues. This CDR3 reads CATSKGTGVQETQYF. The CDR3 nucleotides are TGTGCCACCAGCAAGGGGACAGGGGTCCAAGAGACCCAGTACTTC.

The chain couples TRBV30 to TRBJ1-3; weak D call: TRBD1 (5 bases). The CDR3 loop spans 12 amino acids. Between the trimmed V and J ends, which lost 5 bases and 8 bases, there was a span of 13 bases. CDR1 and CDR2 (germline): GTSNPN, SVGIG (reference sequence). The CDR3 nucleotides read TGTGCCTGGTCGAGAGGGGAGGACACCATATATTTT. Protein product: CAWSRGEDTIYF.

This chain uses TRBV2 with TRBJ1-3, with D hard to call. V lost 7 bases and J lost 3, with 10 bases in between. Germline values: CDR1 SNHLY, CDR2 FYNNEI. The CDR3 spans 13 residues. CDR3 DNA: TGTGCCAGCACGGGAACTCGTGGAAACACCATATATTTT. Its protein product is CASTGTRGNTIYF.

V usage is TRBV3-1 (or the pseudogene TRBV3-2) and J usage is TRBJ2-7; D remains ambiguous. Germline loops: CDR1 LGHDT, CDR2 YNNKEL (reference sequence). The CDR3 totals 16 residues. Trimming removed 1 base from V and 0 bases from J, with 13 bases in between. CDR3 coding DNA: TGTGCCAGCAGCCAAGTTGGTCAGGCGAGCTCCTACGAGCAGTACTTC. This sequence encodes CASSQVGQASSYEQYF.

The chain combines TRBV24-1 with TRBJ2-3; possibly TRBD2 for D (6 bases). V shed 5 bases and J shed 3 bases, with 11 bases lying between them. Germline V gene lookup returns CDR1 KGHDR and CDR2 SFDVKD. The CDR3 covers 14 residues. DNA for the CDR3: TGTGCCACCAGTGTGGGCAGCGGGACAGATACGCAGTATTTT. Amino acid sequence: CATSVGSGTDTQYF.

The chain combines TRBV5-1 with TRBJ2-5; tentative D call: TRBD1 (6 bases). Per the germline V gene, CDR1 is SGHRS and CDR2 is YFSETQ. V gave up 0 bases and J gave up 3 bases, with 12 bases separating them. The CDR3 is made up of 15 amino acids. The CDR3 here is CASSLGTGLEETQYF. The CDR3 DNA reads TGCGCCAGCAGCTTGGGAACAGGGTTAGAAGAGACCCAGTACTTC.

The rearrangement joins TRBV5-4 to TRBJ2-2; 7 bases line up with TRBD2. J gave up 5 bases and V 4 bases, and 8 bases lay outside the gene matches. Germline CDR1 and CDR2: SGHNT and YYREEE (reference sequence). The CDR3 loop spans 15 amino acids. The CDR3 region is CASSRASGSTGELFF. CDR3 in DNA: TGTGCCAGCAGCCGCGCTAGCGGTTCAACCGGGGAGCTGTTTTTT. The complete variable domain, with remaining parts taken from reference TRBV5-4 and TRBJ2-2, reads ETGVTQSPTHLIKTRGQQVTLRCSSQSGHNTVSWYQQALGQGPQFIFQYYREEENGRGNFPPRFSGLQFPNYSSELNVNALELDDSALYLCASSRASGSTGELFFGEGSRLTVL.

J is TRBJ1-6 and V is TRBV5-4; 9 bases match TRBD1. V lost 4 bases and J lost 9; bases outside the gene matches: 2. This CDR3 is 13 amino acids long. Germline loops: CDR1 SGHNT, CDR2 YYREEE (reference sequence). The CDR3 DNA sequence: TGTGCCAGCAGCGGGGACAGGGTTTCACCCCTCCACTTT. Its protein is CASSGDRVSPLHF. Using reference TRBV5-4 and TRBJ1-6 for the parts outside the CDR3, the full variable domain is ETGVTQSPTHLIKTRGQQVTLRCSSQSGHNTVSWYQQALGQGPQFIFQYYREEENGRGNFPPRFSGLQFPNYSSELNVNALELDDSALYLCASSGDRVSPLHFGNGTRLTVT.

This chain connects TRBV27 to TRBJ1-1, with TRBD1 identical over 7 bases. Germline V gene lookup returns CDR1 MNHEY and CDR2 SMNVEV (reference sequence). This CDR3 is built from 19 residues. The J segment lost 1 base and the V segment lost 6 bases, leaving 20 bases of the junction unmatched. The CDR3, as DNA: TGTGCCAGCAGCCCCCGGCGAGGGGGCAGCGCATTTGGGAACACTGAAGCTTTCTTT. Encoded protein: CASSPRRGGSAFGNTEAFF.

The DNA for the CDR3 is TGCAGCGTCCCGCTACAGGACGGCTACACCTTC. Its translation is CSVPLQDGYTF. The rearrangement uses TRBV29-1 and TRBJ1-2; D possibly corresponds to TRBD1 (5 bases). Germline values: CDR1 SQVTM, CDR2 ANQGSEA. V was trimmed by 6 bases and J by 8 bases, leaving 13 bases between them. CDR3 length: 11 residues.

Written as DNA, the CDR3 is TGCGCCAGCCGGACTAGCGGGACTAGCACAGATACGCAGTATTTT. It is translated as CASRTSGTSTDTQYF. V usage is TRBV10-2 and J usage is TRBJ2-3; the match to TRBD2 covers 12 bases. Germline V gives CDR1 WSHSY, CDR2 SAAADI. The CDR3 extends over 15 amino acids. V gave up 8 bases and J gave up 0 bases; unmatched junction bases: 3.

The CDR3 region has the DNA TGTGCCAGCGGACCGGCAGGGGTCTACAATGAGCAGTTCTTC. It encodes CASGPAGVYNEQFF. The V call is TRBV7-9, the J call TRBJ2-1; weak D call: TRBD1 (6 bases). V dropped 8 bases and J dropped 3 bases, with 14 bases sitting between them. Germline V lookup: CDR1 SEHNR, CDR2 FQNEAQ (reference sequence). This CDR3 contains 14 residues.

This chain connects TRBV19 to TRBJ2-1; tentatively, D is TRBD1 (5 bases). Germline CDR1 LNHDA, CDR2 SQIVND (reference sequence). Trimming cost V 7 bases and J 4 bases, with 11 bases left between them. The CDR3 runs 13 residues. In DNA, the CDR3 is TGTGCCAGTAAAGACCCAGGGTACAATGAGCAGTTCTTC. It is translated as CASKDPGYNEQFF.

This clone was found once. This chain links TRBV5-1 with TRBJ1-2, with unresolved D. This CDR3 comprises 12 residues. Trimming removed 0 bases at V and 6 bases at J, with 6 bases between. Germline V gene sequence: CDR1 SGHRS, CDR2 YFSETQ. CDR3 region: CASSLEPNGYTF. The CDR3 DNA reads as TGCGCCAGCAGCTTGGAGCCTAATGGCTACACCTTC.